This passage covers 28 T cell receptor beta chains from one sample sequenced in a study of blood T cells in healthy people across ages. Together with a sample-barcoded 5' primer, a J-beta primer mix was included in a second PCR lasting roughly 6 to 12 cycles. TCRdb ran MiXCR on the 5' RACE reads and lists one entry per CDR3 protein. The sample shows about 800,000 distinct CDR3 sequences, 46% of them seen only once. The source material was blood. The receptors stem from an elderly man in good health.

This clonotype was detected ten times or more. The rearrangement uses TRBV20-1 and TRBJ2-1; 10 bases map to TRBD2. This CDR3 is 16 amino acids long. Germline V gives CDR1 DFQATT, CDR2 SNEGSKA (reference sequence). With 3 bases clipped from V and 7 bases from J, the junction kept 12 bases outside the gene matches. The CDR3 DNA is TGCAGTGCTAGGTCGATGACTAGCGGGTGGGCAAATGAGCAGTTCTTC. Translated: CSARSMTSGWANEQFF.

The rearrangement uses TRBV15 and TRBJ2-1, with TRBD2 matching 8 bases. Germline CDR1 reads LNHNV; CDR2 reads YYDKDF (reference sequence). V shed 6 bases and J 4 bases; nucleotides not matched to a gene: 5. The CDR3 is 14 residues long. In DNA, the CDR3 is TGTGCCACCAGTACGGGGGGGCCTTACAATGAGCAGTTCTTC. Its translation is CATSTGGPYNEQFF.

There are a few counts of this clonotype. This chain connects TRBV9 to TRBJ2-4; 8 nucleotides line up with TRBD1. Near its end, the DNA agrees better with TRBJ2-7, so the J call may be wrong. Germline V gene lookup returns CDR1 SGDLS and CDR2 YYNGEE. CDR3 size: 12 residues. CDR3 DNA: TGTGCCAGCAGCGGGACAGGGAACGAGCAGTACTTC. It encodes CASSGTGNEQYF.

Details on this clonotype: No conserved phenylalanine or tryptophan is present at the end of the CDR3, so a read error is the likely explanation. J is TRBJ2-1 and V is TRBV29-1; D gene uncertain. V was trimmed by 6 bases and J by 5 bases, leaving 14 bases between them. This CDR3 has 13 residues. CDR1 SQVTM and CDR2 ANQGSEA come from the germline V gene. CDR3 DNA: TGCAGCGTGAGTGACAAGCCGAACAATGAGCAGTTCTCC. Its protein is CSVSDKPNNEQFS.

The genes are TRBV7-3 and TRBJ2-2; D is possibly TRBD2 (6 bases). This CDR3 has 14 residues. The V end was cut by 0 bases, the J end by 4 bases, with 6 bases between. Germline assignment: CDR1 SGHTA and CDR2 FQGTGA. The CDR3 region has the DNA TGTGCCAGCAGCTTAACGGGGGGCACCGGGGAGCTGTTTTTT. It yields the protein CASSLTGGTGELFF.

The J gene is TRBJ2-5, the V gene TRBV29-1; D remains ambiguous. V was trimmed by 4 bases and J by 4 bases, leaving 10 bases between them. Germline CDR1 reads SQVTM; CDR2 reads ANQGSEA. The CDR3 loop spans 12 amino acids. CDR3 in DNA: TGCAGCGTTGCGGGCCCCAGAGAGACCCAGTACTTC. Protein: CSVAGPRETQYF. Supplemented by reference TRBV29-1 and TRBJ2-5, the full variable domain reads SAVISQKPSRDICQRGTSLTIQCQVDSQVTMMFWYRQQPGQSLTLIATANQGSEATYESGFVIDKFPISRPNLTFSTLTVSNMSPEDSSIYLCSVAGPRETQYFGPGTRLLVL.

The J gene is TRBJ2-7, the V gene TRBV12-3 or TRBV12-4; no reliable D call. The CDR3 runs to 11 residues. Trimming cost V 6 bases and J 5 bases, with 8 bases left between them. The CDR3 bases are TGTGCCAGCAGCCCACCCAACGAGCAGTACTTC. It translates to CASSPPNEQYF.

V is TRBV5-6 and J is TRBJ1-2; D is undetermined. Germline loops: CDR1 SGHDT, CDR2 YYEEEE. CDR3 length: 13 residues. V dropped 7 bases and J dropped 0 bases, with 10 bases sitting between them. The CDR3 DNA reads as TGTGCCAGCTCCCGGGCAGCTAACTATGGCTACACCTTC. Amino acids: CASSRAANYGYTF.

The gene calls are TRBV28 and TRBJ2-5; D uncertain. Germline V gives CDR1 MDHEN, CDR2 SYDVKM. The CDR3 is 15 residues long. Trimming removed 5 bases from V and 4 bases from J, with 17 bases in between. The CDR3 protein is CASSPDPGHRETQYF. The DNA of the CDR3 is TGTGCCAGCAGTCCGGATCCAGGTCACCGAGAGACCCAGTACTTC.

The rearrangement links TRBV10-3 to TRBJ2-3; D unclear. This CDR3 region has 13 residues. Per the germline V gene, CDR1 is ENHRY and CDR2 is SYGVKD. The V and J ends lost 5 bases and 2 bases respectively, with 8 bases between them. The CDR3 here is CAISTETTDTQYF. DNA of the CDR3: TGTGCCATCAGTACGGAGACCACAGATACGCAGTATTTT.

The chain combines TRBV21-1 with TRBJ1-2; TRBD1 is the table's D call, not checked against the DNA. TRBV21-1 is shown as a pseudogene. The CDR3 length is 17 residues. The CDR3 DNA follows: TGTGCCAGCAGCAATGAAATCCGGGGCAGGGGAGTCTATGGCTACACCTTC. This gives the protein CASSNEIRGRGVYGYTF.

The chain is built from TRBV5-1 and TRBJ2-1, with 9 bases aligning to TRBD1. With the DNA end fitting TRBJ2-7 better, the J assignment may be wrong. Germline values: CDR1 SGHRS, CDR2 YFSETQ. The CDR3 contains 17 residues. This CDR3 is CASSTKRTGDSYNEQYF. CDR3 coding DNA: TGCGCCAGCAGCACCAAGAGGACAGGGGACTCCTACAATGAGCAGTACTTC.

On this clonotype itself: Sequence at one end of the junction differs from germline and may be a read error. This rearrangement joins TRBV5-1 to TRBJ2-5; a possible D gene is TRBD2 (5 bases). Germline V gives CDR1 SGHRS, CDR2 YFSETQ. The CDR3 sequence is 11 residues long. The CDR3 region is CANSGYNEQYF. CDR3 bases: TGCGCCAACAGCGGATACAATGAGCAGTACTTC.

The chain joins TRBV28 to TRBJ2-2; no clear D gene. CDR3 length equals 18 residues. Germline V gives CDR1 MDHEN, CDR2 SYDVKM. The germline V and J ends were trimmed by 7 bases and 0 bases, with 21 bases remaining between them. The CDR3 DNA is TGTGCCAGCAAGAGAACCTTAGTAGACTCCACGAACACCGGGGAGCTGTTTTTT. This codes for CASKRTLVDSTNTGELFF.

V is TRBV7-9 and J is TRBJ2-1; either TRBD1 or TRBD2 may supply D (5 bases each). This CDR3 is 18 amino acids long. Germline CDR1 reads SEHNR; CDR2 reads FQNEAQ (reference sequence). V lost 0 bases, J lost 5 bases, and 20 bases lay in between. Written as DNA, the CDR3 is TGTGCCAGCAGCTTAGCGGTAACCGGGGCCCCAGGCCACAATGAGCAGTTCTTC. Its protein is CASSLAVTGAPGHNEQFF.

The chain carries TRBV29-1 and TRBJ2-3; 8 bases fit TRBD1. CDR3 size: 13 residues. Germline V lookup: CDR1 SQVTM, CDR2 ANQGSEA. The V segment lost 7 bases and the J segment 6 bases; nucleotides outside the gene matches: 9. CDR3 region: CSAGGRVVDTQYF. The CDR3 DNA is TGCAGCGCAGGGGGCAGGGTTGTCGATACGCAGTATTTT.

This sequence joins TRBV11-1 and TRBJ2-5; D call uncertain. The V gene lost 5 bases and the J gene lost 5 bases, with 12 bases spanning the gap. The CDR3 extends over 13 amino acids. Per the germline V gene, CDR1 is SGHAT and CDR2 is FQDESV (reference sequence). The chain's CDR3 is CASSPRYSETQYF. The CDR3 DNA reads TGTGCCAGCAGCCCCCGGTACAGCGAGACCCAGTACTTC.

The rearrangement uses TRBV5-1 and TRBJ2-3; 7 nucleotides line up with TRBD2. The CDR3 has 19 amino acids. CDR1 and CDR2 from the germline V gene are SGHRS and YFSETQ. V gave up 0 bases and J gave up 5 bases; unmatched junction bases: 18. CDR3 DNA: TGCGCCAGCAGCTTGGACGGCCCGCGGCTAGCGGTACGGGGAGATACGCAGTATTTT. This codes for CASSLDGPRLAVRGDTQYF.

The CDR3 DNA reads as TGTGCCAGCAGCGTAGGGGGTATTGGCACTGAAGCTTTCTTT. Encoded protein: CASSVGGIGTEAFF. This chain uses TRBV9 with TRBJ1-1; D unresolved. Germline values: CDR1 SGDLS, CDR2 YYNGEE. The length of the CDR3 is 14 residues. V was cut by 0 bases and J by 4 bases, with 10 bases left in between. Full variable domain (rest looked up from reference TRBV9 and TRBJ1-1): DSGVTQTPKHLITATGQRVTLRCSPRSGDLSVYWYQQSLDQGLQFLIQYYNGEERAKGNILERFSAQQFPDLHSELNLSSLELGDSALYFCASSVGGIGTEAFFGQGTRLTVV.

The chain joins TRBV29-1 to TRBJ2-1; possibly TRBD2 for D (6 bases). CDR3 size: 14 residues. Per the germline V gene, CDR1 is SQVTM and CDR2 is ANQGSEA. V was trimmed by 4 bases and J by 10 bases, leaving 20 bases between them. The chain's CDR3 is CSVAGLAALGEQFF. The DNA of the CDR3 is TGCAGCGTTGCGGGGTTAGCGGCCCTTGGGGAGCAGTTCTTC.

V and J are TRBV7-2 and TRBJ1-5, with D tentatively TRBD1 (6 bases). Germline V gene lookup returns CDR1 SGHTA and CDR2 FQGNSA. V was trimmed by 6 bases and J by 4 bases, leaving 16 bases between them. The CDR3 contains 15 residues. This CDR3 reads CASRRGGAQNQPQHF. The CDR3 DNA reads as TGTGCCAGCAGAAGGGGGGGCGCCCAAAATCAGCCCCAGCATTTT. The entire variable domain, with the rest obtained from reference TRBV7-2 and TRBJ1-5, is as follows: GAGVSQSPSNKVTEKGKDVELRCDPISGHTALYWYRQSLGQGLEFLIYFQGNSAPDKSGLPSDRFSAERTGGSVSTLTIQRTQQEDSAVYLCASRRGGAQNQPQHFGDGTRLSIL.

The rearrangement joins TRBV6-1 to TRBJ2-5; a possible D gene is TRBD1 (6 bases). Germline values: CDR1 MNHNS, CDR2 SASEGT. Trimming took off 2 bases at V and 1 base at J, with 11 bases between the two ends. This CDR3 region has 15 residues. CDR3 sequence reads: CASSESQGTQETQYF. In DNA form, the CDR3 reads TGTGCCAGCAGTGAATCTCAGGGGACCCAAGAGACCCAGTACTTC.

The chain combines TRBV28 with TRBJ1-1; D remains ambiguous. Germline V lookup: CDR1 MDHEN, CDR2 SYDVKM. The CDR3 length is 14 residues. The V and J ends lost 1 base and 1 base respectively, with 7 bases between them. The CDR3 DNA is TGTGCCAGCAGTTTATACGGCGGGAACACTGAAGCTTTCTTT. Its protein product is CASSLYGGNTEAFF.

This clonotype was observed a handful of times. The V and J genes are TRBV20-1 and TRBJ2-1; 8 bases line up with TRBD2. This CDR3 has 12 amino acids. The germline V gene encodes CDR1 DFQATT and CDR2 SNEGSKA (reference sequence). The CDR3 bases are TGCGGCGGGAGGAGCTCCTACAATGAGCAGTTCTTC. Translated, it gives CGGRSSYNEQFF.

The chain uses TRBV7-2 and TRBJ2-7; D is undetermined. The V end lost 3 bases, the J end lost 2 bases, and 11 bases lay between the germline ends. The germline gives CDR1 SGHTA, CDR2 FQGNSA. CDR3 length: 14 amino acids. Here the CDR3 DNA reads TGTGCCAGCAGCTTGACGACTGCTACCTACGAGCAGTACTTC. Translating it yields CASSLTTATYEQYF.

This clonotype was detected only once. The DNA for the CDR3 is TGTGCCAGCAGCCTAATTTACACAGATACGCAGTATTTT. It yields the protein CASSLIYTDTQYF. V gene TRBV7-2 combines with J gene TRBJ2-3; D is ambiguous. The CDR3 length is 13 residues. V was clipped by 5 bases and J by 2 bases, with 8 bases between them. The germline V gene encodes CDR1 SGHTA and CDR2 FQGNSA.

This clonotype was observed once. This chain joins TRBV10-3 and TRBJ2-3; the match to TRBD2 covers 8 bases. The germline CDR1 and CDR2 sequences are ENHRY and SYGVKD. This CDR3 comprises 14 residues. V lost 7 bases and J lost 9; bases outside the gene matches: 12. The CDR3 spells CAIKRGSGVDTQYF. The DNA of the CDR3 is TGTGCCATCAAAAGGGGTAGCGGGGTGGACACGCAGTATTTT.

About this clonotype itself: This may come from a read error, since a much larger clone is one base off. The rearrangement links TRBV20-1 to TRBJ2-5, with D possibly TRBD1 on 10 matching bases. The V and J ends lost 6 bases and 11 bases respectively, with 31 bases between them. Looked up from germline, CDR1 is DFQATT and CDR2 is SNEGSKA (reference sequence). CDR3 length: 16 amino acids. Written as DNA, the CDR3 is TGCAGTGCCAAACTGCGGGGGGGGACAGGGGACAATGAGCAGTACTTC. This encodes CSAKLRGGTGDNEQYF.